The clone carrying this T cell receptor beta chain turned up a few times. These data come from a study of cytotoxic CD8 clonotypes in ibrutinib-treated CLL. Study summary: Response sampling took place at median roughly twelve months of treatment, range 6 to 36.

The germline V and J ends were trimmed by 6 bases and 12 bases, with 15 bases remaining between them. The CDR3 runs 11 residues. CDR1 and CDR2 (germline): SNHLY, FYNNEI. Target depth was 1 in 200,000 to 1 in 1 million T cells, about 10x per clonotype. Assay used: immunoSEQ multiplex PCR; TCRdb lists only in-frame clones, some missing. The sample has about 120,000 clones; 70% to 90% are singletons. V gene TRBV2 combines with J gene TRBJ2-7; the D gene is possibly TRBD2 (6 bases). The sequence came from a human donor with chronic lymphocytic leukemia. The sample consisted of PBMCs, taken after 24 months of ibrutinib treatment. In nucleotides, the CDR3 is TGTGCCAGCAGCAGGGACTTTACTAGGTACTTC. Its translation: CASSRDFTRYF. The full variable domain, with the rest looked up from reference TRBV2 and TRBJ2-7, is EPEVTQTPSHQVTQMGQEVILRCVPISNHLYFYWYRQILGQKVEFLVSFYNNEISEKSEIFDDQFSVERPDGSNFTLKIRSTKLEDSAMYFCASSRDFTRYFGPGTRLTVT.